The clone carrying this T cell receptor (beta chain) was seen only a few times. Its specificity is unknown. The sample belongs to a study of blood T cells in healthy people across ages. Notes on the study in general: Naive and antigen-experienced cells could not be conclusively compared, given unsorted PBMCs.

The use of a sample-barcoded 5' primer and a J-beta primer mix characterized a second PCR of roughly 6 to 12 cycles. A template-switch adaptor with 12 random nucleotides tagged each cDNA molecule. TCRdb re-called the 5' RACE reads through MiXCR, storing one row per CDR3 protein. Of some 890,000 distinct CDR3 sequences in the sample, 25% to 35% were seen once. The CDR3 runs to 14 residues. Germline CDR1 reads SGHAT; CDR2 reads FQNNGV. After removal of 5 bases from V and 5 bases from J, the junction contained 6 bases not matched to a gene. The sample also formed part of further work on T cells of mothers and their children. From that study: Each child contributed 3.1 million or so TCR beta CDR3 reads, while each mother contributed over 9.5 million.

This chain links TRBV11-2 with TRBJ2-1, with 7 bases identical to TRBD1. The source is a middle-aged woman in good health. Sequences were obtained from blood. CDR3 bases: TGTGCCAGCAGCAAACAGGGGTTCGACAATGAGCAGTTCTTC. This sequence encodes CASSKQGFDNEQFF.